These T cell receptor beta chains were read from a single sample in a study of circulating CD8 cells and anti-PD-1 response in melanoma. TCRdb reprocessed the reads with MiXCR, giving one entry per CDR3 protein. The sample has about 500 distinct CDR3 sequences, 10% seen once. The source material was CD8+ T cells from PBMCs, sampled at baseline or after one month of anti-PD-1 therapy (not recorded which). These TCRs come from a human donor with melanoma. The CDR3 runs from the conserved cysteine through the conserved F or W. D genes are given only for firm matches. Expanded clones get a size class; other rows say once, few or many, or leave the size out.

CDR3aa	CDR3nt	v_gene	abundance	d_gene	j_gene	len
CASSLSPGGGTGELFF	TGTGCCAGCAGCCTTTCCCCGGGAGGGGGTACCGGGGAGCTGTTTTTT	TRBV7-7	large	TRBD2	TRBJ2-2	16
CASSLSQSTDTQYF	TGTGCCAGCAGCTTAAGTCAGTCCACAGATACGCAGTATTTT	TRBV7-9	large	.	TRBJ2-3	14
CASSAPRDSGLIGYTF	TGTGCCAGCAGCGCCCCACGGGACAGCGGGCTAATAGGGTACACCTTC	TRBV7-9	large	TRBD1	TRBJ1-2	16
CRALSRGTGDYGYTF	TGCAGAGCCTTATCCCGGGGGACCGGCGACTATGGCTACACCTTC	TRBV20-1	medium-sized	.	TRBJ1-2	15
CASSQAGPYEQYF	TGTGCCAGCAGCCAAGCAGGCCCCTACGAGCAGTACTTC	TRBV14	large	.	TRBJ2-7	13
CSVGDQPQHF	TGCAGCGTAGGGGATCAGCCCCAGCATTTT	TRBV29-1	medium-sized	.	TRBJ1-5	10
CASSWRGTNYGYTF	TGTGCCAGTAGTTGGAGGGGCACTAACTATGGCTACACCTTC	TRBV19	medium-sized	.	TRBJ1-2	14
CRVRQGATEAFF	TGCAGAGTCCGACAGGGAGCCACTGAAGCTTTCTTT	TRBV20-1	large	TRBD1	TRBJ1-1	12
CASSYDRGGYEQYF	TGCGCCAGCAGCTACGACAGGGGAGGTTACGAGCAGTACTTC	TRBV5-1	medium-sized	TRBD1	TRBJ2-7	14
CASSLTGVGYTF	TGTGCCAGCAGCCTTACAGGGGTCGGCTACACCTTC	TRBV7-2	medium-sized	TRBD1	TRBJ1-2	12
CASSSTGSQETQYF	TGTGCCAGCAGCTCGACAGGGTCCCAAGAGACCCAGTACTTC	TRBV7-9	large	TRBD1	TRBJ2-5	14
CSVRTPEERYF	TGCAGCGTCCGTACCCCGGAAGAGAGGTACTTC	TRBV29-1	large	.	TRBJ2-7	11
CASSFHRVAAFF	TGTGCCAGCAGCTTTCACAGGGTTGCGGCTTTCTTT	TRBV7-8	medium-sized	.	TRBJ1-1	12
CASRTGNSYEQYF	TGTGCCAGCAGAACAGGCAACTCCTACGAGCAGTACTTC	TRBV5-5	hyperexpanded	.	TRBJ2-7	13
CASSFMASYEQYF	TGCGCCAGCAGCTTTATGGCTTCCTACGAGCAGTACTTC	TRBV5-1	large	.	TRBJ2-7	13
CVVGGDMSSYEQYF	TGTGTCGTCGGGGGGGACATGAGCTCCTACGAGCAGTACTTC	TRBV30	large	TRBD2	TRBJ2-7	14
CASGTGGYEQYF	TGTGCCAGTGGGACAGGCGGCTACGAGCAGTACTTC	TRBV19	medium-sized	TRBD1	TRBJ2-7	12
CASSLVRASQGYTF	TGTGCCAGCAGTTTAGTTAGGGCCTCTCAGGGCTACACCTTC	TRBV12-3/TRBV12-4	large	.	TRBJ1-2	14
CASSHGTSGGIYEQFF	TGCGCCAGCAGCCATGGGACTAGCGGGGGTATATATGAGCAGTTCTTC	TRBV4-1	medium-sized	TRBD2	TRBJ2-1	16
CATFRGVGAAEQYF	TGTGCTACCTTCCGGGGGGTAGGCGCGGCTGAGCAGTACTTC	TRBV2	large	TRBD2	TRBJ2-7	14
CSARSTATNEKLFF	TGCAGTGCTAGATCGACAGCAACTAATGAAAAACTGTTTTTT	TRBV20-1	hyperexpanded	.	TRBJ1-4	14
CASSRTRNGGTGELFF	TGCGCCAGCAGCCGCACGCGAAATGGGGGAACCGGGGAGCTGTTTTTT	TRBV4-1	large	.	TRBJ2-2	16
CASSSRTETYEQYF	TGTGCCAGCAGTTCTCGGACAGAGACCTACGAGCAGTACTTC	TRBV2	large	.	TRBJ2-7	14
CASSEWSSNQPQHF	TGTGCCAGCAGTGAGTGGAGTAGCAATCAGCCCCAGCATTTT	TRBV2	.	.	TRBJ1-5	14
CASSGTLGQKSYEQFF	TGTGCCAGCAGCGGCACCTTGGGACAGAAGTCCTATGAGCAGTTCTTC	TRBV2	.	TRBD1	TRBJ2-1	16
CSANRGPTDTQYF	TGCAGTGCCAACAGGGGACCCACAGATACGCAGTATTTT	TRBV20-1	medium-sized	TRBD1	TRBJ2-3	13
CASSPDRVIETQYF	TGTGCCAGCAGCCCGGACAGGGTTATTGAGACCCAGTACTTC	TRBV7-9	.	TRBD1	TRBJ2-5	14
CASSYDVRAGQQETQYF	TGTGCCAGCAGTTACGACGTTCGAGCGGGGCAACAAGAGACCCAGTACTTC	TRBV6-2/TRBV6-3	large	TRBD2	TRBJ2-5	17
CASSWGLAAGGTGELFF	TGTGCCAGTAGTTGGGGACTAGCGGCCGGGGGGACCGGGGAGCTGTTTTTT	TRBV19	medium-sized	TRBD2	TRBJ2-2	17
CASGSQEVIRFNEQFF	TGTGCCAGCGGTTCCCAAGAGGTAATTAGGTTCAATGAGCAGTTCTTC	TRBV28	.	.	TRBJ2-1	16
CASGVGPDTQYF	TGTGCCAGCGGCGTCGGACCAGATACGCAGTATTTT	TRBV27	large	.	TRBJ2-3	12
CASSSRYGGRASEQYF	TGTGCCAGCAGTTCGCGGTACGGCGGGAGGGCCTCCGAGCAGTACTTC	TRBV28	.	TRBD2	TRBJ2-7	16
CASSAQGGGQSNEQFF	TGTGCCAGCAGCGCCCAGGGTGGGGGCCAATCAAATGAGCAGTTCTTC	TRBV9	medium-sized	.	TRBJ2-1	16
CSARDVGGAPTYEQYF	TGCAGTGCTAGAGATGTCGGGGGGGCGCCCACCTACGAGCAGTACTTC	TRBV20-1	.	TRBD2	TRBJ2-7	16
CASSPGQNTGELFF	TGTGCCAGCTCTCCGGGACAGAATACCGGGGAGCTGTTTTTT	TRBV25-1	medium-sized	TRBD1	TRBJ2-2	14
CSASGAGGADTQYF	TGCAGTGCTAGTGGGGCAGGGGGCGCAGATACGCAGTATTTT	TRBV20-1	large	TRBD1	TRBJ2-3	14
CSVHRHMNTEAFF	TGCAGCGTTCACAGGCACATGAACACTGAAGCTTTCTTT	TRBV29-1	large	.	TRBJ1-1	13
CASSIGKTGNTIYF	TGTGCCAGTAGTATTGGGAAAACTGGAAACACCATATATTTT	TRBV19	medium-sized	.	TRBJ1-3	14
CASSFVASRDTQYF	TGTGCCAGTAGTTTTGTGGCCTCCCGAGATACGCAGTATTTT	TRBV19	medium-sized	.	TRBJ2-3	14
CASSIPQGGITDTQYF	TGTGCCAGCAGCATACCACAGGGGGGGATCACAGATACGCAGTATTTT	TRBV13	medium-sized	.	TRBJ2-3	16
CASRSGSPPGELFF	TGTGCCAGCAGGTCGGGTAGCCCGCCCGGGGAGCTGTTTTTT	TRBV7-9	large	.	TRBJ2-2	14
CASSFPPGQGATGELFF	TGTGCCAGCAGCTTCCCCCCGGGACAGGGGGCCACCGGGGAGCTGTTTTTT	TRBV7-8	.	TRBD1	TRBJ2-2	17
CATTVGGDGNEQFF	TGTGCCACCACTGTGGGGGGGGACGGCAATGAGCAGTTCTTC	TRBV19	medium-sized	TRBD2	TRBJ2-1	14
CASSAGYTEAFF	TGTGCCAGTAGTGCGGGGTACACTGAAGCTTTCTTT	TRBV19	medium-sized	.	TRBJ1-1	12
CASSIGLNPFGEQYF	TGTGCCAGTAGTATAGGGTTGAACCCTTTCGGCGAGCAGTACTTC	TRBV19	medium-sized	.	TRBJ2-7	15
CASSLYETGFTGELFF	TGTGCCAGCAGCTTGTATGAGACAGGGTTCACCGGGGAGCTGTTTTTT	TRBV5-5	medium-sized	TRBD1	TRBJ2-2	16
CSASRGPEAFF	TGCAGTGCTAGTCGGGGTCCTGAAGCTTTCTTT	TRBV20-1	large	.	TRBJ1-1	11
CASSPLAAGNEQFF	TGTGCCAGCAGCCCATTAGCGGCCGGCAATGAGCAGTTCTTC	TRBV27	.	.	TRBJ2-1	14
CASSYSILAGGQETQYF	TGTGCCAGCAGTTACTCGATACTAGCGGGGGGGCAAGAGACCCAGTACTTC	TRBV6-2/TRBV6-3	large	TRBD2	TRBJ2-5	17
CASSLGWGDTEAFF	TGTGCCAGCAGCTTGGGCTGGGGTGACACTGAAGCTTTCTTT	TRBV5-5	large	.	TRBJ1-1	14
CASGLDPTRGLETQYF	TGTGCTAGTGGTTTGGACCCAACACGAGGGTTAGAGACCCAGTACTTC	TRBV12-5	large	.	TRBJ2-5	16
CASSQLTDWSNQPQHF	TGTGCCAGCAGCCAGTTGACAGATTGGAGCAATCAGCCCCAGCATTTT	TRBV16	medium-sized	.	TRBJ1-5	16
CASTTGRNEQFF	TGTGCCAGTACCACAGGGCGCAATGAGCAGTTCTTC	TRBV19	few	.	TRBJ2-1	12
CSARNLAGVPSYEQYF	TGCAGTGCTAGAAATCTAGCGGGGGTCCCCTCCTACGAGCAGTACTTC	TRBV20-1	large	TRBD2	TRBJ2-7	16